The present T cell receptor beta chain was sequenced within a study of cytomegalovirus exposure and HLA in healthy donors (dated by TCRdb to about 2017). Looking at the study overall: A later analysis indicated that the 110 or so validation repertoires were generated on the platform also employed for the approximately 700 repertoires of the first cohort. The study was designed to test whether signatures of past pathogen exposure could be identified by cataloging public T cell receptors. Besides the first cohort of around 700 subjects, a separate validation cohort made up of 120 different subjects was used. To predict cytomegalovirus infection status, the study combined high-throughput TCR immunosequencing, statistical association of individual TCRs with disease status, and machine learning.

In the germline V gene (reference sequence), CDR1 corresponds to LNHDA and CDR2 to SQIVND. Its CDR3 holds 16 amino acids, cysteine through phenylalanine. The CDR3 DNA has 48 bases and is translated from base 1. Trimming leaves V shorter by 5 bases and J shorter by 3 bases, with the junction holding 7 bases beyond the gene matches. The research as a whole found: In a later analysis, TCRs clustered in the first cohort were found to also tend to co-occur in the approximately 120 validation repertoires, with 90% to 95% of cluster scores above 0. All 120 or so repertoires were used to score co-occurrence in the validation cohort in a later analysis, because that analysis had no HLA typing for the cohort. It was suggested by the authors that the approach could potentially be generalized to other disease states and immunological phenotypes. While some public TCRs were present in many individuals, most TCR sequences turned up only very rarely across donors. A total of 150 or so TCR beta chains were listed by the study as associated with cytomegalovirus. Cytomegalovirus status was reported to be diagnosed by the classifier with high specificity and sensitivity in both the original and validation cohorts. Three of the identified cytomegalovirus-associated TCR beta chains were confirmed in vitro to be specific for cytomegalovirus antigens.

Library prep was done by the immunoSEQ multiplex PCR assay. Per the original workflow: A statistical classification framework was developed to diagnose cytomegalovirus status using the catalog of TCR beta chain sequences. Here the immuneACCESS table is served through TCRdb, limited to in-frame sequences with V and J called. Missing clones are a known gap in these copies; in checked studies unresolved V genes cover under half, and the rest lacks a known reason. That table supplies the V and J calls and clone size; D and trimming were determined from the DNA. The sample has hundreds of thousands of clones on record, around 88% of them singletons. The top ten clones comprise 1% to 1.5% of the sample. In regard to this clone: Its antigen is unknown. Per-base quality was not reported, and no clone a single base away is much larger than it.

The donors belonged to the validation cohort of around 130 subjects, which was separate from the roughly 700-subject first cohort. The source is a woman aged 30 to 39 in good health and CMV-seropositive. The sequencing sample was made of PBMCs. Recombination connected TRBV19 to TRBJ2-3, with 11 junctional bases fitting TRBD2. In nucleotides, the sequence is TGTGCCAGTAGTCCCCGACTAGCGGGACGAACAGATACGCAGTATTTT. Translated, this gives CASSPRLAGRTDTQYF.